These T cell receptor beta chains were read from a single sample in a study of CD8+CD57+ T cells in acquired aplastic anemia. MiXCR, applied by TCRdb to the reads, yields one record per CDR3 protein. The sample has hundreds of thousands of distinct CDR3 sequences; around 33% are singletons. Specimen: sorted CD4+, CD8+, or CD8+CD57+ T cells (not recorded which) from PBMCs. These receptors were collected from a human donor with aplastic anemia. Both conserved end residues are part of each CDR3. A D gene is named only where the DNA matches it firmly. For some rows the clone size is stated as once, few or many, or as a class when expanded; others skip it.

J,V,D,size,CDR3,DNA
TRBJ1-1,TRBV9,NA,NA,CASSVASTTRDTEAFF,TGTGCCAGCAGCGTAGCGTCAACTACACGGGACACTGAAGCTTTCTTT
TRBJ2-1,TRBV2,NA,few,CASSEQSSGSYNEQFF,TGTGCCAGCAGTGAACAATCCAGCGGCTCCTACAATGAGCAGTTCTTC
TRBJ2-1,TRBV29-1,NA,NA,CSVEYRVKVEQFF,TGCAGCGTTGAGTACAGGGTGAAGGTTGAGCAGTTCTTC
TRBJ2-7,TRBV11-2,NA,NA,CASSSVQALPPYEQYF,TGTGCCAGCAGCTCCGTTCAGGCCCTTCCTCCCTACGAGCAGTACTTC
TRBJ1-5,TRBV19,TRBD1,many,CASHPPDRVGQPQHF,TGTGCCAGCCACCCCCCGGACAGGGTTGGACAGCCCCAGCATTTT
TRBJ1-5,TRBV3-1,NA,NA,CASGQGPGAMNQPQHF,TGTGCCAGCGGCCAAGGCCCTGGGGCGATGAATCAGCCCCAGCATTTT
TRBJ2-3,TRBV6-4,NA,NA,CASSDFPGSTDTQYF,TGTGCCAGCAGTGACTTTCCAGGTAGCACAGATACGCAGTATTTT
TRBJ2-7,TRBV4-1,TRBD1,few,CASSQEVVDRGYEQYF,TGCGCCAGCAGCCAAGAGGTCGTGGACAGGGGCTACGAGCAGTACTTC
TRBJ1-4,TRBV19,NA,NA,CASSKGQGYGKLFF,TGTGCCAGTAGTAAAGGGCAGGGGTACGGGAAACTGTTTTTT
TRBJ2-7,TRBV10-3,TRBD2,NA,CAILAGVDEQYF,TGTGCCATCCTAGCGGGAGTCGACGAGCAGTACTTC
TRBJ1-2,TRBV19,NA,many,CASNQNYGYTF,TGTGCCAGTAATCAGAACTATGGCTACACCTTC
TRBJ1-1,TRBV25-1,NA,many,CASSDGGRTEAFF,TGTGCCAGCAGTGATGGGGGTAGGACTGAAGCTTTCTTT
TRBJ2-7,TRBV5-1,TRBD2,many,CASSSEREGYEQYF,TGCGCCAGCAGCTCGGAGCGGGAGGGTTACGAGCAGTACTTC
TRBJ2-7,TRBV6-1,TRBD1,few,CASRAPTGGQGEQYF,TGTGCCAGCAGAGCCCCAACAGGGGGGCAGGGCGAGCAGTACTTC
TRBJ2-1,TRBV12-3/TRBV12-4,NA,NA,CASSLSEQFF,TGTGCCAGCAGTTTAAGTGAGCAGTTCTTC
TRBJ2-7,TRBV5-1,TRBD1,NA,CASSLGPPGQGGSYEQYF,TGCGCCAGCAGCTTGGGTCCGCCGGGACAGGGGGGCTCCTACGAGCAGTACTTC
TRBJ2-7,TRBV7-3,NA,many,CASSSDPAYEQYF,TGTGCCAGCTCCTCGGACCCGGCATACGAGCAGTACTTC
TRBJ2-7,TRBV5-8,TRBD1,NA,CASSLEGTGPYKQYF,TGTGCCAGCAGCTTGGAAGGGACAGGACCCTACAAGCAGTACTTC
TRBJ1-1,TRBV19,TRBD1,NA,CASSIKGADFRNTEAFF,TGTGCCAGTAGTATTAAGGGGGCGGATTTCCGGAACACTGAAGCTTTCTTT
TRBJ1-6,TRBV20-1,NA,many,CSARVPGRNNSPLHF,TGCAGTGCTAGAGTCCCGGGACGGAATAATTCACCCCTCCACTTT
TRBJ1-2,TRBV2,NA,many,CASSDRQASGYTF,TGTGCCAGCAGTGACCGACAAGCAAGTGGCTACACCTTC
TRBJ1-6,TRBV5-1,NA,many,CASSRDTSENSPLHF,TGCGCCAGCAGCCGGGACACGTCGGAGAATTCACCCCTCCACTTT
TRBJ1-1,TRBV20-1,NA,NA,CSARVSGRTEAFF,TGCAGTGCTAGAGTTTCAGGGAGAACTGAAGCTTTCTTT
TRBJ2-7,TRBV19,TRBD1,once,CAWSSTGGNSYEQYF,TGTGCCTGGAGTTCGACAGGGGGTAACTCCTACGAGCAGTACTTC
TRBJ2-2,TRBV5-1,TRBD1,NA,CASSLFGTGGDSGELFF,TGCGCCAGCAGCTTATTCGGGACAGGGGGCGATTCCGGGGAGCTGTTTTTT
TRBJ2-7,TRBV5-5,NA,NA,CASSLQLYEQYF,TGTGCCAGCAGCTTACAGCTATACGAGCAGTACTTC
TRBJ1-2,TRBV10-3,NA,NA,CASGQGLAYGYTF,TGTGCCAGCGGCCAAGGTCTTGCCTATGGCTACACCTTC